This T cell receptor beta chain was found in a study of naive and memory T cell subsets. In its sample, this clonotype was seen many times. CDR3 size: 14 residues. In germline, CDR1 is DFQATT, CDR2 SNEGSKA (reference sequence). Trimming took 1 base from V and 0 from J, leaving 9 bases between them. Four PCR rounds used nested alpha and beta constant region primers plus the SP2 primer. TCRdb itself ran the 5' RACE reads through MiXCR, one entry per CDR3 protein. The data show some 60,000 distinct CDR3 sequences, with about 7.1% seen just once and about 8.9% held by the top ten. A UMI-containing oligonucleotide was joined by 3' ligation to the TCR cDNA template. Adult healthy volunteers gave 2.5 ml peripheral blood for whole-blood RNA. Cells were not sorted; total RNA input targeted about 1 to 1000 ng.

This receptor was identified in a female donor in good health. This chain links TRBV20-1 with TRBJ1-1; D remains unclear. CDR3 in amino acids: CSARAPVMNTEAFF. CDR3 nucleotides: TGCAGTGCTAGAGCTCCAGTCATGAACACTGAAGCTTTCTTT.